One sample yielded the 9 T cell receptor beta chains listed below, sequenced in a study of blood T cell repertoires in COVID-19. TCRdb's copy holds only in-frame clones and misses some; the assay was immunoSEQ multiplex PCR. This sample has about 130,000 clones, with roughly 85% found just once. Sequencing was done on a sample of peripheral blood. Receptor source: an elderly woman with acute or convalescent COVID-19.

This chain joins TRBV7-8 and TRBJ2-1; 13 positions match TRBD2. This CDR3 has 17 amino acids. Germline V gene data show CDR1 as SGHVS and CDR2 as FQNEAQ. Trimming at V came to 5 bases and at J to 7 bases, leaving 11 bases not matched to a gene. CDR3 residues: CASSPGLAGAVGNEQFF. CDR3 sequence (DNA): TGTGCCAGCAGCCCCGGACTAGCGGGGGCCGTGGGGAATGAGCAGTTCTTC.

V is TRBV3-1 (or the pseudogene TRBV3-2) and J is TRBJ2-1, with TRBD1 matching over 8 bases. Unmatched junction bases numbered 11, after V lost 4 bases and J lost 6 bases. CDR3 length: 16 residues. Germline V lookup: CDR1 LGHDT, CDR2 YNNKEL (reference sequence). CDR3 loop: CASSPPGGLVGNEQFF. The CDR3 DNA is TGTGCCAGCAGCCCCCCAGGGGGCCTCGTAGGCAATGAGCAGTTCTTC.

The genes are TRBV2 and TRBJ2-2, with D possibly being TRBD1 (6 bases). Trimming took off 6 bases at V and 5 bases at J, with 16 bases between the two ends. Germline V lookup: CDR1 SNHLY, CDR2 FYNNEI. This CDR3 spans 15 amino acids. The chain's CDR3 is CASRNNRARTGELFF. In DNA, the CDR3 is TGTGCCAGCAGAAACAACAGGGCCAGGACCGGGGAGCTGTTTTTT.

The V call is TRBV5-1, the J call TRBJ1-3, with 7 bases matching TRBD1. From germline, CDR1 is SGHRS and CDR2 YFSETQ. The CDR3 is 14 amino acids. With 3 bases clipped from V and 4 bases from J, the junction kept 4 bases outside the gene matches. CDR3 amino acids: CASSSTGSGNTIYF. CDR3 bases: TGCGCCAGCAGCTCGACAGGGTCAGGAAACACCATATATTTT.

The rearrangement links TRBV10-3 to TRBJ2-3; 11 nucleotides match TRBD1. V lost 11 bases, J lost 6 bases, and 10 bases stayed unmatched. Germline CDR1 reads ENHRY; CDR2 reads SYGVKD. The length of the CDR3 is 14 residues. As DNA, the CDR3 is TGTGCCGCGTCCGGGACAGGGGGGAGGGATACGCAGTATTTT. Its translation: CAASGTGGRDTQYF.

The chain is built from TRBV6-5 and TRBJ1-1, with D tentatively TRBD1 (6 bases). In germline, CDR1 is MNHEY, CDR2 SVGAGI. V was shortened by 6 bases and J by 4 bases, with 18 bases between the two germline ends. CDR3 length: 15 residues. CDR3 amino acids: CASRARGASITEAFF. The CDR3, as DNA: TGTGCCAGCAGAGCGCGGGGGGCGAGTATCACTGAAGCTTTCTTT.

The rearrangement uses TRBV25-1 and TRBJ1-6; D is possibly TRBD1 (6 bases). V dropped 6 bases and J dropped 8 bases, with 14 bases sitting between them. The germline CDR1 and CDR2 sequences are MGHDK and SYGVNS. This CDR3 spans 14 amino acids. This CDR3 reads CASSQTGRDSPLHF. CDR3 sequence (DNA): TGTGCCAGCAGCCAAACAGGGAGAGATTCACCCCTCCACTTT.

The chain combines TRBV11-3 with TRBJ1-6, with TRBD1 matching over 9 bases. The germline CDR1 and CDR2 sequences are SGHNT and YENEEA. The V and J ends lost 3 bases and 9 bases, in that order; junction bases with no gene match: 0. The CDR3 is 13 residues long. CDR3 sequence reads: CASSLDRGSPLHF. CDR3 DNA sequence: TGTGCCAGCAGCTTGGACAGGGGTTCACCCCTCCACTTT.

This clone is a singleton in its sample. The chain has TRBV10-3 and TRBJ1-2; 8 nucleotides align to TRBD1. V trimming: 3 bases; J trimming: 0 bases; junction bases outside the gene matches: 3. CDR3 length: 15 residues. The V gene's germline CDR1 is ENHRY and CDR2 SYGVKD. This chain's CDR3 is CAISEDRGANYGYTF. The CDR3, as DNA: TGTGCCATCAGTGAAGACAGGGGAGCTAACTATGGCTACACCTTC.